The next 16 T cell receptor beta chains were all read from a single sample in a study of cytotoxic CD8 clonotypes in ibrutinib-treated CLL. TCRdb's copy holds only in-frame clones and misses some; the assay was immunoSEQ multiplex PCR. The table records 140,000 to 150,000 clones, around 76% of them present only once. Specimen: PBMCs, collected after 24 months of ibrutinib treatment. All receptors derive from a human donor with chronic lymphocytic leukemia.

This sequence joins TRBV5-1 and TRBJ1-2; D gene ambiguous. This CDR3 has 12 amino acids. Germline V gives CDR1 SGHRS, CDR2 YFSETQ. V was clipped by 5 bases and J by 3 bases, with 8 bases between them. The CDR3 coding sequence is TGCGCCAGCAGACCCAGCGACTATGGCTACACCTTC. Residues: CASRPSDYGYTF.

The V and J genes are TRBV28 and TRBJ2-3, with D perhaps TRBD2 (6 bases). The CDR3 is 15 residues long. V lost 2 bases to trimming and J lost 4 bases, with 13 bases between them. The germline CDR1 and CDR2 sequences are MDHEN and SYDVKM. CDR3 bases: TGTGCCAGCAGTTTACGGGGGAGTTTGTCAGATACGCAGTATTTT. The encoded protein is CASSLRGSLSDTQYF.

V and J are TRBV6-1 and TRBJ2-5; 7 bases match TRBD2. This CDR3 has 13 amino acids. The germline V gene has CDR1 MNHNS and CDR2 SASEGT. V shed 3 bases and J 5 bases; nucleotides not matched to a gene: 3. In nucleotides, the CDR3 is TGTGCCAGCAGTGAGCGGGGAGGGGAGACCCAGTACTTC. It is translated as CASSERGGETQYF.

This clone was picked up many times. This sequence joins TRBV30 and TRBJ1-3; no reliable D call. Per germline, CDR1 GTSNPN and CDR2 SVGIG (reference sequence). CDR3 size: 14 residues. V was cut by 4 bases and J by 8 bases, with 18 bases left in between. The CDR3, as DNA: TGTGCCTGGACCCCGACCACCGCGGTGGACACCATATATTTT. It is translated as CAWTPTTAVDTIYF.

This chain joins TRBV27 and TRBJ2-6; D unresolved. Germline V CDR1 and CDR2: MNHEY, SMNVEV (reference sequence). The CDR3 has 14 amino acids. The ends were cut back, 4 bases at V and 0 bases at J, with 4 bases in the middle. In DNA, the CDR3 is TGTGCCAGCAGTTGGGGCTCTGGGGCCAACGTCCTGACTTTC. Its protein is CASSWGSGANVLTF.

A single count supports this clone. The chain links TRBV19 to TRBJ1-4; 7 nucleotides line up with TRBD1. With V trimmed by 6 bases and J by 2 bases, 0 bases remained unmatched. The germline V gene encodes CDR1 LNHDA and CDR2 SQIVND (reference sequence). This CDR3 spans 13 amino acids. The CDR3 region is CASRDRTNEKLFF. CDR3 DNA sequence: TGTGCCAGTAGGGACAGGACTAATGAAAAACTGTTTTTT.

Only one count was recorded for this clone. The rearrangement joins TRBV19 to TRBJ1-1, with 7 bases that match TRBD1. Germline CDR1 reads LNHDA; CDR2 reads SQIVND (reference sequence). The CDR3 length is 14 residues. V was clipped by 6 bases and J by 2 bases; unmatched bases: 6. As DNA, the CDR3 is TGTGCCAGTAGCCCCCGGACAGGCAACACTGAAGCTTTCTTT. Protein: CASSPRTGNTEAFF. Looking up the rest from reference TRBV19 and TRBJ1-1 gives the full variable domain: DGGITQSPKYLFRKEGQNVTLSCEQNLNHDAMYWYRQDPGQGLRLIYYSQIVNDFQKGDIAEGYSVSREKKESFPLTVTSAQKNPTAFYLCASSPRTGNTEAFFGQGTRLTVV.

The V gene is TRBV7-3, the J gene TRBJ2-3, with 7 bases identical to TRBD1. The length of the CDR3 is 16 residues. Germline values: CDR1 SGHTA, CDR2 FQGTGA. J lost 2 bases, V lost 5 bases, and 10 bases had no gene match. CDR3 nucleotides: TGTGCCAGCAGCCCGAGGCCGGGACAGCTCACAGATACGCAGTATTTT. Its protein product is CASSPRPGQLTDTQYF. Variable domain in full (rest from reference TRBV7-3 and TRBJ2-3): GAGVSQTPSNKVTEKGKYVELRCDPISGHTALYWYRQSLGQGPEFLIYFQGTGAADDSGLPNDRFFAVRPEGSVSTLKIQRTERGDSAVYLCASSPRPGQLTDTQYFGPGTRLTVL.

The rearrangement joins TRBV4-3 to TRBJ2-1, with D possibly being TRBD2 (6 bases). The CDR3 consists of 15 residues. V was shortened by 7 bases and J by 4 bases, with 17 bases between the two germline ends. Looked up from germline, CDR1 is LGHNA and CDR2 is YSLEER. The CDR3 reads CASTPVSGEYNEQFF. Here the CDR3 DNA reads TGCGCCAGCACCCCGGTTAGCGGTGAATACAATGAGCAGTTCTTC.

The chain links TRBV28 to TRBJ1-2, with D tentatively TRBD1 (5 bases). CDR3 length equals 15 residues. Trimming removed 2 bases at V and 4 bases at J, with 14 bases between. The V gene's germline CDR1 is MDHEN and CDR2 SYDVKM. The CDR3 spells CASSLGGQGFYGYTF. CDR3 sequence (DNA): TGTGCCAGCAGTTTAGGTGGGCAGGGTTTCTATGGCTACACCTTC.

This clone turned up a few times. The J gene is TRBJ2-3, the V gene TRBV2, with TRBD2 matching 9 bases. J was trimmed by 0 bases and V by 6 bases; bases with no gene match: 7. Germline V gene sequence: CDR1 SNHLY, CDR2 FYNNEI. The CDR3 length is 16 residues. Here the CDR3 reads CASRVELAGSTDTQYF. CDR3 DNA sequence: TGTGCCAGCAGGGTCGAACTAGCGGGTAGCACAGATACGCAGTATTTT.

As DNA, the CDR3 is TGTGCCAGCAGCCGGGGGCAGGGGGCGACTCTGGAGACCCAGTACTTC. It specifies CASSRGQGATLETQYF. This rearrangement joins TRBV7-9 to TRBJ2-5, with 8 bases identical to TRBD1. Germline V gives CDR1 SEHNR, CDR2 FQNEAQ (reference sequence). The V gene end was trimmed by 5 bases and the J gene end by 5 bases; junction bases not matched to a gene: 13. The CDR3 runs to 16 residues.

The chain has TRBV18 and TRBJ1-1, with 7 bases identical to TRBD1. CDR1 is KGHSH, CDR2 LQKENI, per germline. J lost 0 bases, V lost 8 bases, and 3 bases had no gene match. CDR3 length equals 13 residues. CDR3 DNA: TGTGCCAGCCGAGGGGGCATGAACACTGAAGCTTTCTTT. This sequence encodes CASRGGMNTEAFF.

This clone was observed a few times. The chain links TRBV7-9 to TRBJ1-2; a weak D match, TRBD1 (6 bases). The CDR3 has 13 amino acids. Germline CDR1 SEHNR, CDR2 FQNEAQ (reference sequence). V was pared by 5 bases and J by 6 bases, with 13 bases between. The CDR3 region is CASSLQGSHGYTF. CDR3 nucleotide sequence: TGTGCCAGCAGCCTACAGGGTTCCCATGGCTACACCTTC.

This chain joins TRBV5-1 and TRBJ2-7; D ambiguous. Germline lookup yields CDR1 SGHRS and CDR2 YFSETQ. Trimming shortened V by 9 bases and J by 0 bases, and 19 bases separated the two germline ends. The CDR3 is made up of 15 amino acids. CDR3 sequence reads: CATSSGAEASYEQYF. CDR3 sequence (DNA): TGCGCCACCTCGAGTGGCGCGGAAGCCTCCTACGAGCAGTACTTC.

CDR3 protein: CASSRGQGGSYEQYF. The DNA of the CDR3 is TGTGCCAGCAGCCGTGGACAGGGGGGCTCCTACGAGCAGTACTTC. V usage is TRBV6-6 and J usage is TRBJ2-7, with 10 bases that match TRBD1. V dropped 6 bases and J dropped 0; count of bases not matched to a gene: 5. Germline assignment: CDR1 MNHNY and CDR2 SVGAGI (reference sequence). This CDR3 has 15 residues.